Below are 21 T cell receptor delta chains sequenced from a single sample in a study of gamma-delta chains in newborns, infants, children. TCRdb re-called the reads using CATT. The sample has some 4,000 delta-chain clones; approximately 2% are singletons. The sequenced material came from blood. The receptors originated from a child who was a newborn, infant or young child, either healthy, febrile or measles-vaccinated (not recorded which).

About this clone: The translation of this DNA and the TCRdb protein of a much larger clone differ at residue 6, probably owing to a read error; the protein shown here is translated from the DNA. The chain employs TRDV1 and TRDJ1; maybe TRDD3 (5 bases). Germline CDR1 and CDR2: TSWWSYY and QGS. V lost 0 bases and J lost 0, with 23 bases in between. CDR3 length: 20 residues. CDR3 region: CALGELPWKGSLPYTDKLIF. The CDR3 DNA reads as TGTGCTCTTGGGGAACTTCCCTGGAAGGGATCCCTCCCTTACACCGATAAACTCATCTTT.

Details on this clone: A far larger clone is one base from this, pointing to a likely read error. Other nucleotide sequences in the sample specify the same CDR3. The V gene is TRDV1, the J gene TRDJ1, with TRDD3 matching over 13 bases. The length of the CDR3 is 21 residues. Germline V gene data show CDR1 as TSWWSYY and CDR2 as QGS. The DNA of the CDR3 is TGCGCTCTTGGCGAACCCTCCCCCCAGGGTACTGGGGGATACGCGGGCGATAAACTCATCTTT. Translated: CALGEPSPQGTGGYAGDKLIF.

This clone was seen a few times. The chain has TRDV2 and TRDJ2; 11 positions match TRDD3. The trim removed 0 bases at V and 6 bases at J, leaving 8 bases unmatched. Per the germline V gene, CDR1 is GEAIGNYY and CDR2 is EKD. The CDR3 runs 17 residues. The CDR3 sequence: CACDTVNGGYAAAQLFF. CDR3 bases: TGTGCCTGTGACACCGTTAATGGGGGATACGCAGCAGCACAACTCTTCTTT.

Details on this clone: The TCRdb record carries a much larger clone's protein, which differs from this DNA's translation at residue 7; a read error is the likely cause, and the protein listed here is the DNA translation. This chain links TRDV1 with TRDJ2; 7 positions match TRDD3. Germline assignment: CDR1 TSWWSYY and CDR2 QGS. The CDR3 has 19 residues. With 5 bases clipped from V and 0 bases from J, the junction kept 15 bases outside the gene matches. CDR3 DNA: TGTGCTCTTGGGACGCTACAGGGGATAGGACCTCCTTTGACAGCACAACTCTTCTTT. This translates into CALGTLQGIGPPLTAQLFF.

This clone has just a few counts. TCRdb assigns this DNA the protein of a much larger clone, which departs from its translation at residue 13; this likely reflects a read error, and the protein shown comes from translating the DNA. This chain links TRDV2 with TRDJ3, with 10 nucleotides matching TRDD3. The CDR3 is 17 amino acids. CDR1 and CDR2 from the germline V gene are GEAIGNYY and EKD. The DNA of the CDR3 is TGTGCCTGTGACGAACTGGGGGATTCCTGGGACACCCTACAGATGTTTTTC. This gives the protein CACDELGDSWDTLQMFF.

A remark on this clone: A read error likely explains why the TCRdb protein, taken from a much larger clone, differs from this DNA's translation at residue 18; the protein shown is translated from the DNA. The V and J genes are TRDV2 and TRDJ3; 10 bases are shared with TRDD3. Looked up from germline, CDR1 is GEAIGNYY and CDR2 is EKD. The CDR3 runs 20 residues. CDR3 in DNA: TGTGCCTGTGACCGTACTGGGGGATCTGTAAGCTCCTGGGACACCCGACAGATATTTTTC. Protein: CACDRTGGSVSSWDTRQIFF.

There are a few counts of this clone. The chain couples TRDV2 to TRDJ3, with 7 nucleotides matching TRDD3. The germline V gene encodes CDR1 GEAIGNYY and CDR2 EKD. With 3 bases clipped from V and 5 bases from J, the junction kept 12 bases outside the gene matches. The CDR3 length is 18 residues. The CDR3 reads CACDPVLGRVGDTRQMFF. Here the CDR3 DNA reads TGTGCCTGTGACCCCGTACTGGGGAGAGTAGGGGACACCCGACAGATGTTTTTC.

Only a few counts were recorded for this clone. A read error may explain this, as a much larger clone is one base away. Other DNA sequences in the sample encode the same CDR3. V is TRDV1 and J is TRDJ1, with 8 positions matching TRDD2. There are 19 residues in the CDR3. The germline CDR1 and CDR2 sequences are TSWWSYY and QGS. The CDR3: CALGGPPDFLRYPTDKLIF. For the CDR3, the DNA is TGTGCCCTTGGGGGGCCGCCTGACTTCCTACGTTACCCCACCGATAAACTCATCTTT.

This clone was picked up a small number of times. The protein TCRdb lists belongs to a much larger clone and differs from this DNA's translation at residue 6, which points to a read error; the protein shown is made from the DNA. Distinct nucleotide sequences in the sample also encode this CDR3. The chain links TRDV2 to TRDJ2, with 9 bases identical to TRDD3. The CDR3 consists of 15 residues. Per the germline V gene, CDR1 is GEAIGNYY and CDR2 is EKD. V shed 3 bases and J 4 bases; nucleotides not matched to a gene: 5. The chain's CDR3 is CACDVPGDTTAQLFF. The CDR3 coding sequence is TGTGCCTGTGACGTACCGGGGGATACGACAGCACAACTCTTCTTT.

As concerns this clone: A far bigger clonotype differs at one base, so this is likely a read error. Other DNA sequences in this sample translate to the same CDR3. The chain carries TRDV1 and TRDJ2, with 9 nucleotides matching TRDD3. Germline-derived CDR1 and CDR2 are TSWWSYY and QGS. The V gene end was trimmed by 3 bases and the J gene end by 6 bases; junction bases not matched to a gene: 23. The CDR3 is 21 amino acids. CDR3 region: CALGDHWPGGYSVVVAAQLFF. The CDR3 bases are TGTGCTCTTGGGGATCACTGGCCCGGGGGATACTCGGTGGTGGTGGCAGCACAACTCTTCTTT.

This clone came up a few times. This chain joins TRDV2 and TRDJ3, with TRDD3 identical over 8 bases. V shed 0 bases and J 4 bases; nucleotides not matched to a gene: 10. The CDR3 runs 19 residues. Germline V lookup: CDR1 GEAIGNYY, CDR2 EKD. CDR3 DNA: TGTGCCTGTGACACCGTTACTGGGGATACTCAGTGGGACACCCGACAGATGTTTTTC. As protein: CACDTVTGDTQWDTRQMFF.

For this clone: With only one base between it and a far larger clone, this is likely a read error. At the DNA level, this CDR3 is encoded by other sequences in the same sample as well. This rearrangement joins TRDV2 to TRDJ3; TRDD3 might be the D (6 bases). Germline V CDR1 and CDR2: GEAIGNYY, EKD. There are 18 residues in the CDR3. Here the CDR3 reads CACDTWGSSSWDTRQMFF. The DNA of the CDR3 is TGTGCCTGCGACACCTGGGGATCCAGCTCCTGGGACACCCGACAGATGTTTTTC.

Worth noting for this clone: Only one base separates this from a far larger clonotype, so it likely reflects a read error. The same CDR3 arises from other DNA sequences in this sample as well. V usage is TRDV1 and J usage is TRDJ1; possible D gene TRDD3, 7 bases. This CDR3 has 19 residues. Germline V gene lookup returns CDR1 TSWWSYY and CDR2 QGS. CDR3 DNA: TGTGCCCTTGGGGAACCCCGAACTTCCTTACTGGGGTACACCGATAAACTCATCTTT. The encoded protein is CALGEPRTSLLGYTDKLIF.

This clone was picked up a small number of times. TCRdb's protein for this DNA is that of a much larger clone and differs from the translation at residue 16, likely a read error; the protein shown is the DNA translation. The chain's CDR3 is CALGEPLRVRGRYTDRLIF. CDR3 bases: TGTGCTCTTGGGGAACCCCTACGAGTAAGGGGGAGGTACACCGATAGACTCATCTTT. The chain links TRDV1 to TRDJ1, with a tentative D call TRDD3 (6 bases). Germline-derived CDR1 and CDR2 are TSWWSYY and QGS. This CDR3 comprises 19 residues.

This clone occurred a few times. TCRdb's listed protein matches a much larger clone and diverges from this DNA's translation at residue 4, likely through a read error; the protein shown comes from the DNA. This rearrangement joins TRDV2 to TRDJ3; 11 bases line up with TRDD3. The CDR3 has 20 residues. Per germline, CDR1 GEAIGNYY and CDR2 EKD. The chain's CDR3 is CACGTVLGDKSSWDTRQMFF. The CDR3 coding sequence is TGTGCCTGTGGCACCGTACTGGGGGATAAAAGCTCCTGGGACACCCGACAGATGTTTTTC.

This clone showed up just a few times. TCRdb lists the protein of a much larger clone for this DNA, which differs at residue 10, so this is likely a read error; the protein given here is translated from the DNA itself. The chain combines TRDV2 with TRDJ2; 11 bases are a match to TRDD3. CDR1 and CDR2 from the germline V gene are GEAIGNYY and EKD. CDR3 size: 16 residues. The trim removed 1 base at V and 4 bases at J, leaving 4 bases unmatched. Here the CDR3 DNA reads TGTGCCTGTGACACTCTGGGGGATACTTGGACAGCACAACTCTTCTTT. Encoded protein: CACDTLGDTWTAQLFF.

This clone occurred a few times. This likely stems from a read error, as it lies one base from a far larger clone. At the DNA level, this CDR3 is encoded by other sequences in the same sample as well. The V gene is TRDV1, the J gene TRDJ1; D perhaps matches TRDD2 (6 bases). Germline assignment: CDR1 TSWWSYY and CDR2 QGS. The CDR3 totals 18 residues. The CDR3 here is CALGELQFSYSGKDKLIF. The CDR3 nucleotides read TGTGCTCTCGGGGAACTCCAGTTCTCCTACTCAGGGAAGGATAAACTCATCTTT.

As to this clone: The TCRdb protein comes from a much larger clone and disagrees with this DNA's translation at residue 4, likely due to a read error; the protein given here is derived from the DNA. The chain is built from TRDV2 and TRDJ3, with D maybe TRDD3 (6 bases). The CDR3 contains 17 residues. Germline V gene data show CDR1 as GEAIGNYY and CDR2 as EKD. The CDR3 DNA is TGTGCCTGTAACACCGTACTGGGCTCCTGGGACACCCGACAGATGTTTTTC. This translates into CACNTVLGSWDTRQMFF.

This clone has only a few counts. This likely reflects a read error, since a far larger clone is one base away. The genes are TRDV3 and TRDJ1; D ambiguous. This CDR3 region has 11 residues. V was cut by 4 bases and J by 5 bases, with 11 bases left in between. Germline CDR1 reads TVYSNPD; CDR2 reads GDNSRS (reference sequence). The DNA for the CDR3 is TGTGCCTACTTGCCGGGGGATAAACTCATCTTT. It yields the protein CAYLPGDKLIF.

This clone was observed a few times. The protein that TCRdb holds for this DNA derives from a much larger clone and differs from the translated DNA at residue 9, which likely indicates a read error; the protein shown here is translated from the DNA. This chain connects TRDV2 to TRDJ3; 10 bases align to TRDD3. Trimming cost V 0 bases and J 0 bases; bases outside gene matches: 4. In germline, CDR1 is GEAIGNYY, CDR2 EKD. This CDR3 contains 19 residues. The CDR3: CACDTYWGMSSWDTRQMFF. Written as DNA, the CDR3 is TGTGCCTGTGACACCTACTGGGGGATGAGCTCCTGGGACACCCGACAGATGTTTTTC.

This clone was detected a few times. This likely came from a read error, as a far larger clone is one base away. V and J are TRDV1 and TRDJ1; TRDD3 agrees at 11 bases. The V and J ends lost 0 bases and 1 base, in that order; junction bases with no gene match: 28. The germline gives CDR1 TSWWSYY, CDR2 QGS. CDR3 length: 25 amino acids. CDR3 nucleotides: TGTGCTCTTGGGGAACTTGGACTTGGCACTCCGAAATCTAGCTGGGGGATACCCGGCACCGATAAACTCATCTTT. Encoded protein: CALGELGLGTPKSSWGIPGTDKLIF.